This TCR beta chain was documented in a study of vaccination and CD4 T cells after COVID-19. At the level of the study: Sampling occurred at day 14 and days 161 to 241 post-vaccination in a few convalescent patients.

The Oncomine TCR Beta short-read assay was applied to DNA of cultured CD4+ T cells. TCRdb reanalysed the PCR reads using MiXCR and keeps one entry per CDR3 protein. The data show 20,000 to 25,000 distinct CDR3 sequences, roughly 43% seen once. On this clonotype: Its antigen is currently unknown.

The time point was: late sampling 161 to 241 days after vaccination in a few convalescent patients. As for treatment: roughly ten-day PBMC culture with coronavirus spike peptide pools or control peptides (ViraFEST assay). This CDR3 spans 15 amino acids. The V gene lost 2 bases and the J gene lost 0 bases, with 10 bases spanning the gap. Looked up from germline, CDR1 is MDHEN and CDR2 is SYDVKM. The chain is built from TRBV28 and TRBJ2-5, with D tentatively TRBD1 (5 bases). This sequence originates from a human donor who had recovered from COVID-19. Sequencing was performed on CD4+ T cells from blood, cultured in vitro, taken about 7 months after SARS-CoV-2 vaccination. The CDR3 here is CASSLLTGNQETQYF. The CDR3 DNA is TGTGCCAGCAGTTTACTTACAGGAAACCAAGAGACCCAGTACTTC.